The 24 T cell receptor beta chains below were found in one sample sequenced in a study of yellow fever vaccine responses in identical twins. TCRdb itself ran the RT-PCR reads through MiXCR, one entry per CDR3 protein. This table holds around 6,600 distinct CDR3 sequences, 85% to 90% found once. Sequences were derived from T cells from blood (PBMCs), unsorted or a sorted subset (not recorded which), sampled before or after yellow fever vaccination (not recorded which). The receptor source for this set is a woman aged 18-29 years who received the yellow fever vaccine.

This clonotype occurred once. V gene TRBV18 combines with J gene TRBJ1-5; TRBD1 aligns across 7 bases. V lost 5 bases, J lost 3 bases, and 1 base stayed unmatched. CDR1 is KGHSH and CDR2 is LQKENI in the germline V gene. There are 13 residues in the CDR3. The CDR3 is CASSGTDNQPQHF. The CDR3 region has the DNA TGTGCCAGCTCAGGGACAGACAATCAGCCCCAGCATTTT.

The rearrangement links TRBV7-6 to TRBJ2-1; D is undetermined. Per germline, CDR1 SGHVS and CDR2 FNYEAQ. The CDR3 is made up of 14 amino acids. Trimming pared 4 bases from V and 7 bases from J, leaving 14 bases between. The DNA of the CDR3 is TGTGCCAGCAGCTCCGATTCCCACTCGAATGAGCAGTTCTTC. Amino acids: CASSSDSHSNEQFF.

The chain combines TRBV15 with TRBJ2-1; perhaps TRBD2 as D (6 bases). Germline V gene sequence: CDR1 LNHNV, CDR2 YYDKDF (reference sequence). Trimming took off 3 bases at V and 9 bases at J, with 27 bases between the two ends. The CDR3 length is 18 residues. The CDR3 DNA reads TGTGCCACCAGCAGGGGAGGACTAAACCCCTCTGGGCGTAGTGAGCAGTTCTTC. Its translation is CATSRGGLNPSGRSEQFF. The full variable domain, completed using reference TRBV15 and TRBJ2-1, is DAMVIQNPRYQVTQFGKPVTLSCSQTLNHNVMYWYQQKSSQAPKLLFHYYDKDFNNEADTPDNFQSRRPNTSFCFLDIRSPGLGDTAMYLCATSRGGLNPSGRSEQFFGPGTRLTVL.

V is TRBV28 and J is TRBJ1-1; TRBD1 agrees at 7 bases. The CDR3 consists of 12 residues. The V gene's germline CDR1 is MDHEN and CDR2 SYDVKM. Unmatched junction bases numbered 7, after V lost 6 bases and J lost 9 bases. The CDR3 loop reads CASSPTGLKAFF. DNA for the CDR3: TGTGCCAGCAGCCCGACAGGGTTGAAAGCTTTCTTT.

The chain recombines TRBV2 with TRBJ2-3; no reliable D call. CDR1 SNHLY and CDR2 FYNNEI come from the germline V gene. V was cut by 4 bases and J by 0 bases, with 5 bases left in between. The CDR3 runs 13 residues. CDR3 DNA sequence: TGTGCCAGCAGTGGCCCTAGCACAGATACGCAGTATTTT. Its translation is CASSGPSTDTQYF.

The chain uses TRBV11-2 and TRBJ2-3; 10 bases map to TRBD2. The length of the CDR3 is 18 residues. Germline loops: CDR1 SGHAT, CDR2 FQNNGV. Trimming at V came to 0 bases and at J to 0 bases, leaving 6 bases not matched to a gene. The CDR3 DNA sequence: TGTGCCAGCAGCTTAGAGGTAGCGGGGGGCGGAAGCACAGATACGCAGTATTTT. Encoded protein: CASSLEVAGGGSTDTQYF.

J is TRBJ2-2 and V is TRBV29-1; 8 bases map to TRBD1. J gave up 7 bases and V 5 bases, and 6 bases lay outside the gene matches. This CDR3 has 13 residues. Germline V gene data show CDR1 as SQVTM and CDR2 as ANQGSEA. Written as DNA, the CDR3 is TGCAGCGTTAGTCAGGGGGCGAACGGGGAGCTGTTTTTT. Its translation: CSVSQGANGELFF.

The rearrangement joins TRBV11-3 to TRBJ2-1; D not certain. The CDR3 covers 12 residues. Trimming shortened V by 4 bases and J by 9 bases, and 10 bases separated the two germline ends. Germline V gene sequence: CDR1 SGHNT, CDR2 YENEEA. The CDR3 sequence is CASSSGPGEQFF. The CDR3 nucleotides are TGTGCCAGCAGCTCGGGCCCGGGTGAGCAGTTCTTC.

This rearrangement joins TRBV11-2 to TRBJ2-7; tentative D call: TRBD2 (6 bases). Germline V gene data show CDR1 as SGHAT and CDR2 as FQNNGV. CDR3 length equals 14 residues. The ends were cut back, 5 bases at V and 2 bases at J, with 13 bases in the middle. CDR3 loop: CASSIGTPPYEQYF. The CDR3 DNA follows: TGTGCCAGCAGCATCGGGACTCCCCCCTACGAGCAGTACTTC.

The J gene is TRBJ1-2, the V gene TRBV30; D gene uncertain. Trimming shortened V by 3 bases and J by 7 bases, and 6 bases separated the two germline ends. The germline V gene encodes CDR1 GTSNPN and CDR2 SVGIG (reference sequence). The CDR3 consists of 10 residues. The CDR3 nucleotides are TGTGCCTGGAGCTCTACTGGCTACACCTTC. It specifies CAWSSTGYTF.

This rearrangement joins TRBV11-3 to TRBJ1-5, with D possibly being TRBD1 (6 bases). The length of the CDR3 is 13 residues. With 5 bases removed from V and 6 bases from J, the gap between germline ends came to 11 bases. Germline V gives CDR1 SGHNT, CDR2 YENEEA. DNA of the CDR3: TGTGCCAGCAGCATCGGACAGACTCAGCCCCAGCATTTT. Translating gives CASSIGQTQPQHF.

The gene calls are TRBV11-2 and TRBJ2-7; D uncertain. Germline CDR1 reads SGHAT; CDR2 reads FQNNGV. V was clipped by 4 bases and J by 3 bases, with 4 bases between them. This CDR3 is 11 amino acids long. CDR3 DNA sequence: TGTGCCAGCAGCTCCTTCTACGAGCAGTACTTC. This gives the protein CASSSFYEQYF.

The rearrangement uses TRBV7-3 and TRBJ2-5; D remains ambiguous. The CDR3 totals 11 residues. Germline CDR1 is SGHTA and CDR2 is FQGTGA. V was cut by 1 base and J by 10 bases, with 7 bases left in between. CDR3 protein: CASSLSEDQYF. As DNA, the CDR3 is TGTGCCAGCAGCTTAAGCGAGGACCAGTACTTC.

The V gene is TRBV18, the J gene TRBJ2-1, with 11 bases aligning to TRBD2. The CDR3 extends over 15 amino acids. V trimming: 1 base; J trimming: 4 bases; junction bases outside the gene matches: 0. Germline CDR1 is KGHSH and CDR2 is LQKENI. The CDR3 DNA follows: TGTGCCAGCTCACCACTAGCGGGAGGGTACAATGAGCAGTTCTTC. Translation: CASSPLAGGYNEQFF.

The chain is built from TRBV11-3 and TRBJ2-3; a weak D match, TRBD2 (7 bases). Per the germline V gene, CDR1 is SGHNT and CDR2 is YENEEA. The length of the CDR3 is 16 residues. V lost 1 base, J lost 4 bases, and 15 bases lay in between. CDR3 loop: CASSLGGGRAPDTQYF. The CDR3 DNA sequence: TGTGCCAGCAGCTTAGGGGGGGGCAGGGCACCAGATACGCAGTATTTT.

This clonotype was observed once. V gene TRBV10-3 combines with J gene TRBJ2-1, with D possibly being TRBD2 (5 bases). Germline assignment: CDR1 ENHRY and CDR2 SYGVKD. The CDR3 runs to 17 residues. V was clipped by 0 bases and J by 4 bases, with 16 bases between them. The CDR3 region has the DNA TGTGCCATCAGTGAGTCGAACCCCGGGAAAAGTTACAATGAGCAGTTCTTC. This gives the protein CAISESNPGKSYNEQFF.

In this sample, this clonotype turned up once. The J gene is TRBJ2-1, the V gene TRBV14; D may match TRBD1 or TRBD2 (5 bases each). The CDR3 runs to 10 residues. CDR1 is SGHDN and CDR2 is FVKESK in the germline V gene. Trimming removed 0 bases at V and 15 bases at J, with 6 bases between. The CDR3 is CASSQDGTFF. CDR3 in DNA: TGTGCCAGCAGCCAAGATGGGACGTTCTTC.

This clonotype has a handful of counts. CDR3 amino acids: CASSLRTVTDTQYF. CDR3 DNA sequence: TGTGCCAGCAGCTTAAGGACAGTCACAGATACGCAGTATTTT. The V call is TRBV7-3, the J call TRBJ2-3, with D perhaps TRBD1 (6 bases). Germline assignment: CDR1 SGHTA and CDR2 FQGTGA. Trimming took 1 base from V and 2 from J, leaving 7 bases between them. The CDR3 consists of 14 residues.

The chain carries TRBV11-3 and TRBJ1-5; 7 positions agree with TRBD1. The length of the CDR3 is 13 residues. Germline assignment: CDR1 SGHNT and CDR2 YENEEA. After removal of 8 bases from V and 3 bases from J, the junction contained 4 bases not matched to a gene. The CDR3 DNA reads as TGTGCCAGCGGGGACAGAGTCAATCAGCCCCAGCATTTT. This gives the protein CASGDRVNQPQHF. Together with reference TRBV11-3 and TRBJ1-5, the CDR3 gives the full variable domain: EAGVVQSPRYKIIEKKQPVAFWCNPISGHNTLYWYLQNLGQGPELLIRYENEEAVDDSQLPKDRFSAERLKGVDSTLKIQPAELGDSAVYLCASGDRVNQPQHFGDGTRLSIL.

The gene calls are TRBV4-3 and TRBJ2-4; D gene unclear. Germline values: CDR1 LGHNA, CDR2 YSLEER. Trimming removed 1 base from V and 4 bases from J, with 14 bases in between. The length of the CDR3 is 16 residues. In nucleotides, the CDR3 is TGCGCCAGCAGCCAAGGAGTCGATGGCCTAAAAAACATTCAGTACTTC. Translation: CASSQGVDGLKNIQYF.

The genes are TRBV4-1 and TRBJ2-3, with 8 bases fitting TRBD2. CDR3 size: 17 residues. In germline, CDR1 is MGHRA, CDR2 YSYEKL. J lost 5 bases, V lost 0 bases, and 10 bases had no gene match. DNA of the CDR3: TGCGCCAGCAGCCAAGAAATAACCCGGGGGGGCGTAGATACGCAGTATTTT. Translated: CASSQEITRGGVDTQYF.

This clonotype was seen once. The CDR3 DNA reads TGTGCCAGCAGTCGCGGGACAGGGGGCTATGGCTACACCTTC. Translated, it gives CASSRGTGGYGYTF. The chain recombines TRBV12-3 or TRBV12-4 with TRBJ1-2; 11 nucleotides agree with TRBD1. The CDR3 covers 14 residues. The junction had 3 bases not matched to a gene; V was cut back by 5 bases and J by 4 bases.

The chain has TRBV11-3 and TRBJ1-5, with D hard to call. Germline V lookup: CDR1 SGHNT, CDR2 YENEEA. Trimming shortened V by 1 base and J by 0 bases, and 7 bases separated the two germline ends. This CDR3 region has 15 residues. CDR3 nucleotides: TGTGCCAGCAGCTTAGTGGAGAATAGCAATCAGCCCCAGCATTTT. It codes for CASSLVENSNQPQHF.

The chain is built from TRBV11-2 and TRBJ2-7; tentative D call: TRBD1 (5 bases). CDR1 and CDR2 from the germline V gene are SGHAT and FQNNGV. Trimming pared 3 bases from V and 6 bases from J, leaving 12 bases between. The CDR3 contains 13 residues. CDR3 sequence: CASSLQPQGEQYF. CDR3 nucleotides: TGTGCCAGCAGCTTGCAACCCCAGGGCGAGCAGTACTTC.